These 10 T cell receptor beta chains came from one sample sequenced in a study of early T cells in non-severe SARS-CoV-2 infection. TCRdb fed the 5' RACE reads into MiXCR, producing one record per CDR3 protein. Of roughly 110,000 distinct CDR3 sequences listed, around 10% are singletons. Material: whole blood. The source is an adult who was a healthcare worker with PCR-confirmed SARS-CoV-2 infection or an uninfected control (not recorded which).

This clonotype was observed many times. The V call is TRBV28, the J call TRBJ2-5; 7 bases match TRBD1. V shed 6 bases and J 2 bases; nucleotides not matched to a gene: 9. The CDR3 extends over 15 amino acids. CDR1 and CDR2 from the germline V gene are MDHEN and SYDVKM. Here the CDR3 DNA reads TGTGCCAGCAGCACCCGCGGCAGGGGGCAAGAGACCCAGTACTTC. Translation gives CASSTRGRGQETQYF.

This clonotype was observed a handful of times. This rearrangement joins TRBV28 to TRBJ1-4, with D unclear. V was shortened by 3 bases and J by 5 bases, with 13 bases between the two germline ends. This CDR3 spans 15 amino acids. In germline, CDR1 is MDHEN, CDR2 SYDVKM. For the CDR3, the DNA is TGTGCCAGCAGTTTTCCGGGCGGAGGGAATGAAAAACTGTTTTTT. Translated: CASSFPGGGNEKLFF.

CDR3 residues: CASSLASGPDYEQYF. CDR3 nucleotide sequence: TGTGCCAGCAGCTTGGCTAGCGGGCCTGACTACGAGCAGTACTTC. This chain uses TRBV5-6 with TRBJ2-7; 8 nucleotides match TRBD2. V was pared by 0 bases and J by 3 bases, with 5 bases of the junction left unmatched. The CDR3 is 15 amino acids. CDR1 and CDR2 from the germline V gene are SGHDT and YYEEEE.

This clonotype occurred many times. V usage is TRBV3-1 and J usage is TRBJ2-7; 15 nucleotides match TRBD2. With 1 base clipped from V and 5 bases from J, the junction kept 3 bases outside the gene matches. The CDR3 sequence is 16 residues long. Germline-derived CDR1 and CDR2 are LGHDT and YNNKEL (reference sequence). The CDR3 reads CASSQVGTSGRHEQYF. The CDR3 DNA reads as TGTGCCAGCAGCCAAGTGGGGACTAGCGGGAGGCACGAGCAGTACTTC.

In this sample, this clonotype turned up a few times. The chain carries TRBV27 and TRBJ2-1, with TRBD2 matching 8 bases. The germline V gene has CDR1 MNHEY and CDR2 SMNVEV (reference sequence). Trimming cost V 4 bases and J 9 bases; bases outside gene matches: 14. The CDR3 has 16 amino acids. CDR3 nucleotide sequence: TGTGCCAGCAGTTCCTTCGGGACTAGTCAGTCGAGTGAGCAGTTCTTC. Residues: CASSSFGTSQSSEQFF.

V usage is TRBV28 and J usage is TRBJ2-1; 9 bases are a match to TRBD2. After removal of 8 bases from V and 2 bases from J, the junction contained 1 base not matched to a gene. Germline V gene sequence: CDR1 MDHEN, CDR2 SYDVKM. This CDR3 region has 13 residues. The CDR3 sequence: CASLAGTYNEQFF. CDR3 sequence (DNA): TGTGCCAGCCTAGCGGGAACCTACAATGAGCAGTTCTTC.

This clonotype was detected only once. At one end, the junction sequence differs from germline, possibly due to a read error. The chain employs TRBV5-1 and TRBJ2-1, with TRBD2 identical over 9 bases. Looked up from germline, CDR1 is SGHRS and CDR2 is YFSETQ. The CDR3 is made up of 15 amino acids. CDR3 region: CAGSPRISGSDEQFF. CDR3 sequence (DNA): TGCGCCGGCAGCCCCCGGATTAGCGGGAGCGATGAGCAGTTCTTC.

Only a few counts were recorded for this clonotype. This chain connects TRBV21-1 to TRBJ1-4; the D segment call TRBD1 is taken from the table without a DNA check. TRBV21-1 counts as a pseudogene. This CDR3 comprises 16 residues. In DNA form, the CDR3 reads TGTGCCATCCTATCCCCCAGGACAGGGGGAGACGAAAAACTGTTTTTT. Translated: CAILSPRTGGDEKLFF.

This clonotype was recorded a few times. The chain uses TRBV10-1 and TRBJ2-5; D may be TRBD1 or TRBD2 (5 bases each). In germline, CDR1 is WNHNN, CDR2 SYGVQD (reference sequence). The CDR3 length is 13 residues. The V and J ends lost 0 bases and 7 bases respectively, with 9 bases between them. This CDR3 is CASSESGTGTQYF. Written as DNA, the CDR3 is TGCGCCAGCAGTGAGTCTGGGACGGGGACCCAGTACTTC.

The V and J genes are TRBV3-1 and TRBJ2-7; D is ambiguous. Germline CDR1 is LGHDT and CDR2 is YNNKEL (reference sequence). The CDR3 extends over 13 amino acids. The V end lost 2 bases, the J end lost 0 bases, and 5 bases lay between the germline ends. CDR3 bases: TGTGCCAGCAGCCAATTGAGCTCCTACGAGCAGTACTTC. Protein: CASSQLSSYEQYF.